The next 12 T cell receptor beta chains were all read from a single sample in a study of tumor-infiltrating lymphocytes in primary liver carcinoma (dated by TCRdb to the late 2010s). TCRdb lists the instrument as Illumina HiSeq 2500. Using a constant-region primer and ProtoScript II reverse transcriptase, TCRbeta-specific cDNA was reverse-transcribed from about 540 ng total RNA. The TCRbeta libraries were prepared through three rounds of nested multiplex PCR following a slightly modified ARM-PCR procedure. The first two PCR rounds used multiplex TRBV1-TRBV30 forward primers with a Cbeta reverse primer, each for about 10 cycles. TCRdb took the public reads, trimmed them with fastp at Q25, ran MiXCR for clone calling and kept in-frame beta chains. Here each entry gathers all rows of one CDR3 protein and keeps the most common genes and DNA. The sample includes 150,000 to 200,000 distinct CDR3 sequences, with approximately 65% observed a single time. Roughly 6.8% of the sample belongs to the ten largest clones.

Blood RNA was extracted from unsorted whole blood using TRIzol reagent, and germline DNA was obtained with the DNeasy Blood & Tissue kit. The sequencing input was peripheral blood. These receptors were obtained from a woman aged 55-70 years with primary liver carcinoma and hepatitis B virus infection.

This sequence joins TRBV6-6 and TRBJ1-5, with no clear D. The CDR3 extends over 13 amino acids. Trimming stripped 10 bases from V and 9 bases from J, with 19 bases between. Germline lookup yields CDR1 MNHNY and CDR2 SVGAGI (reference sequence). The CDR3 DNA follows: TGTGCCATCAACCAAGAGCCCCTTTCGCCCCAGCATTTT. Its protein is CAINQEPLSPQHF.

The J gene is TRBJ2-7, the V gene TRBV29-1, with D tentatively TRBD1 or TRBD2 (5 bases each). This CDR3 has 12 residues. V was shortened by 8 bases and J by 7 bases, with 18 bases between the two germline ends. Germline-derived CDR1 and CDR2 are SQVTM and ANQGSEA. This chain's CDR3 is CSNSVGRNEQYF. The CDR3 region has the DNA TGCAGCAACTCCGTGGGACGAAATGAGCAGTACTTC.

With respect to this clonotype: Since a much larger clone is just one base distant, this may be a read error. V usage is TRBV30 and J usage is TRBJ2-2; 11 nucleotides match TRBD2. Germline lookup yields CDR1 GTSNPN and CDR2 SVGIG (reference sequence). The length of the CDR3 is 17 residues. This CDR3 is CAWSRPETSGVTWELFF. The DNA for the CDR3 is TGTGCCTGGAGTCGTCCCGAGACTAGCGGGGTCACCTGGGAGCTGTTTTTT.

Note on this clonotype: A much larger clone lies one base from this, so it may be a read error. The rearrangement links TRBV4-2 to TRBJ2-2, with D maybe TRBD1 (5 bases). Germline assignment: CDR1 LGHNA and CDR2 YNFKEQ. This CDR3 is 16 amino acids long. CDR3 DNA sequence: TGTGTCAGCAGCCAAGGGGCCAGTATGAACACCGGGGAGCTGTTTTTT. Amino acid sequence: CVSSQGASMNTGELFF.

Comment on this clonotype: Just one base apart from a much larger clone, this may be a read error. The chain carries TRBV6-1 and TRBJ1-2; TRBD1 matches 9 bases. The V segment lost 2 bases and the J segment 6 bases; nucleotides outside the gene matches: 7. The germline gives CDR1 MNHNS, CDR2 SASEGT. The CDR3 is made up of 15 amino acids. The CDR3 coding sequence is TGTGCCAGCAGTGAATTTTGGACAGGGGTCGATGGCTACACCTTC. This codes for CASSEFWTGVDGYTF.

Regarding this clonotype: This may be a read error, as it is one base from a much larger clone. V gene TRBV10-3 combines with J gene TRBJ2-3, with D possibly TRBD2 on 6 matching bases. Germline CDR1 is ENHRY and CDR2 is SYGVKD. The CDR3 is 18 amino acids. DNA of the CDR3: TGTGCCATCAGTGTCCCATTTGGGAGGAGGGCCGGCACAGATATGCAGTATTTT. It is translated as CAISVPFGRRAGTDMQYF.

This chain connects TRBV28 to TRBJ2-4; 9 bases map to TRBD1. After removal of 6 bases from V and 5 bases from J, the junction contained 5 bases not matched to a gene. This CDR3 region has 14 residues. Germline CDR1 and CDR2: MDHEN and SYDVKM. The CDR3 sequence is CASSCGQGQNIQYF. CDR3 bases: TGTGCCAGCAGCTGCGGACAGGGGCAAAACATTCAGTACTTC.

The chain carries TRBV12-5 and TRBJ2-1, with TRBD2 identical over 8 bases. Trimming took 0 bases from V and 4 from J; bases not matched to a gene: 8. CDR1 and CDR2 (germline): LGHNT, FRNRAP. The CDR3 extends over 17 amino acids. CDR3 amino acids: CASGLVCPSGLYNEQFF. The CDR3 nucleotides read TGTGCTAGTGGTTTGGTCTGTCCTAGCGGGCTTTACAATGAGCAGTTCTTC.

In its sample, this clonotype was seen many times. One base away lies a much larger clone, so this may be a sequencing read error. The CDR3 DNA follows: TGTGCCAGCAGTTACTCTGGAAACACCATATATTTT. Encoded protein: CASSYSGNTIYF. The chain uses TRBV6-6 and TRBJ1-3, with unresolved D. The CDR3 totals 12 residues. Germline V CDR1 and CDR2: MNHNY, SVGAGI (reference sequence). The V end lost 0 bases, the J end lost 3 bases, and 0 bases lay between the germline ends.

The chain couples TRBV28 to TRBJ2-3; D remains unclear. Germline V gene lookup returns CDR1 MDHEN and CDR2 SYDVKM. The CDR3 has 13 amino acids. The ends were cut back, 11 bases at V and 3 bases at J, with 15 bases in the middle. CDR3 nucleotides: TGTGCCGGCAAGCGTGACGGGACAGATACGCAGTATTTT. Encoded protein: CAGKRDGTDTQYF.

In DNA form, the CDR3 reads TGTGCCAGCAGCTCACAGGGGGCCGGCCCCGAAAAACTGTTTTTT. Translating gives CASSSQGAGPEKLFF. The V gene is TRBV5-4, the J gene TRBJ1-4; 9 bases agree with TRBD1. This CDR3 has 15 amino acids. The germline V gene has CDR1 SGHNT and CDR2 YYREEE (reference sequence). Germline trimming cut 3 bases from V and 8 bases from J; bases unmatched to any gene: 8.

This clonotype has only one observation. The conserved phenylalanine or tryptophan is not found at the CDR3 terminus, so this likely reflects a read error. The DNA of the CDR3 is TGTGTCAGCAGCCCCCCGACAGGGGGCTCTGGGGCCAACGTCCTGACTCTC. Translation: CVSSPPTGGSGANVLTL. The gene calls are TRBV11-1 and TRBJ2-6; 9 nucleotides line up with TRBD1. Per germline, CDR1 SGHAT and CDR2 FQDESV (reference sequence). This CDR3 region has 17 residues.